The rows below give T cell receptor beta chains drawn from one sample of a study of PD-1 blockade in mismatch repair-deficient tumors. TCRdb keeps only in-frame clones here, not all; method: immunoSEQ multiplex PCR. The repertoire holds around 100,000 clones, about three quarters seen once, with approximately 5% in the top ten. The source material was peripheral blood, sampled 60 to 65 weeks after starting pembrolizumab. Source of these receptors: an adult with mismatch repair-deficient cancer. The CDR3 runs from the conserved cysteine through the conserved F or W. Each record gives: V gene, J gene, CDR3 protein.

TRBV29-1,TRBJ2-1,CSVGREASYNEQFF
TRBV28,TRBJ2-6,CASSSGTARANVLTF
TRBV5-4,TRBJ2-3,CASSLMALSDTQYF
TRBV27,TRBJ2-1,CASSRGKQGNNEQFF
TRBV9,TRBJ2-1,CASRSSGGNEQFF
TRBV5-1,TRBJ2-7,CASKTSAVDEQYF
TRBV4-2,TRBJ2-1,CASSLLAHNEQFF
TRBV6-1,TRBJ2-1,CASSEGPLPRSSYNEQFF
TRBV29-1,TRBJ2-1,CSVGTSGSNEQFF
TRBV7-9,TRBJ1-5,CASRLGQEDSNQPQHF
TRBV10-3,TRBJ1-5,CATGQGNQPQHF
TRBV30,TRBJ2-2,CAWSKGPTGELFF
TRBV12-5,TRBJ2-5,CASGLPGGETQYF
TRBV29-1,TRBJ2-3,CSAGQGYLDTQYF
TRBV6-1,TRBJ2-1,CASSAGSYNEQFF
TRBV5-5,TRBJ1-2,CASSSVNGYTF
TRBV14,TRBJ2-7,CASSQVGTYEQYF
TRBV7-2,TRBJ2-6,CASITGTGVPLTF
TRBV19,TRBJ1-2,CASSIDLQYGYTF
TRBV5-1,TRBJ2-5,CASNLGTDEETQYF
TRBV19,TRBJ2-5,CATTNRDSVKETQYF
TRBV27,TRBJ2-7,CASSLSRRLAVGSDYEQYF
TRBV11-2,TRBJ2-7,CASSLGLAGYEQYF
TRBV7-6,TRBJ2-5,CASSLEALVGVETQYF
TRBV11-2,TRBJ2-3,CASSLERDTQYF
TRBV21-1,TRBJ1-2,CASSKVAGGNYGYTF
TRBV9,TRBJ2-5,CASSAGQETQYF
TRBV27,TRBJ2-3,CASRGLRTDTQYF
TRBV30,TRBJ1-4,CAWSVQGGEKLFF
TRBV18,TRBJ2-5,CASSLAADQETQYF
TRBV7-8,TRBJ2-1,CASSSQGQGIYNEQFF
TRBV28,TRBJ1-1,CASSFVGDTEAFF
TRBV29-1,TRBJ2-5,CSVPSGERETQYF
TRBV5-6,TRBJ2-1,CASSVGQVMVNEQFF
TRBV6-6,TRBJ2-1,CASSALRDLDEQFF
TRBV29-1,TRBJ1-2,CSVGGDEGHYGYTF
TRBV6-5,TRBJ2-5,CASSSTAGVLGGTQYF
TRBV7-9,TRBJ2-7,CASSSGSGEQYF
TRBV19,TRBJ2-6,CASSITARSGANVLTF
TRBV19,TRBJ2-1,CASSSPGLAWNEQFF
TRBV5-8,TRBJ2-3,CASSRLAASTDTQYF
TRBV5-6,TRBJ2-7,CASRLALQGAYEQYF
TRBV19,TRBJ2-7,CASRAGHQGYEQYF
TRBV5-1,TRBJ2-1,CASSGGDEEGGQFF
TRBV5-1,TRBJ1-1,CASSLSSNRAGSDTEAFF
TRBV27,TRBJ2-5,CASSLYTGVGETQYF
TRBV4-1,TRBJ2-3,CASSPTASTDTQYF
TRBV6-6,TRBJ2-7,CASSTSYEQYF
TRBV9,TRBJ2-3,CASSPHDRVADTQYF
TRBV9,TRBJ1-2,CASSGNRATNYGYTF
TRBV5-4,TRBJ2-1,CASSLAASGYNEQFF
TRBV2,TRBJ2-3,CASSEGGERTQYF
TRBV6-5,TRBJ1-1,CASSKQGNTEAFF
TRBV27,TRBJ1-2,CASSPRTGGMANYGYTF
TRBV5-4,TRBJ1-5,CALGTDNQPQHF